This is a list of T cell receptor beta chains from one sample in a study of OX40 agonist ivuxolimab in advanced cancers. Sequencing used immunoSEQ multiplex PCR; TCRdb keeps in-frame clones, though not all of them. The sample carries tens of thousands of clones, 75% to 85% recorded once. The material sequenced was CD4+ or CD8+ T cells sorted from blood, taken in a trial of the OX40 agonist ivuxolimab. These receptors all come from an adult with an advanced solid tumor such as melanoma, head and neck, liver or kidney cancer. Both conserved end residues are part of each CDR3. A D gene is named only where the DNA matches it firmly. A row's size may be missing; if present it is once, few, many or a size class.

TRBV29-1	-	-	TRBJ1-2	CSVEDETLAVYGYTF	TGCAGCGTTGAAGATGAGACCTTAGCGGTCTATGGCTACACCTTC
TRBV29-1	-	TRBD2	TRBJ2-7	CSVDGRERYEQYF	TGCAGCGTTGACGGGCGGGAGAGATACGAGCAGTACTTC
TRBV5-8	once	TRBD2	TRBJ2-1	CASSLPSGRFYNEQFF	TGTGCCAGCAGCTTGCCTAGCGGGAGGTTCTACAATGAGCAGTTCTTC
TRBV19	-	-	TRBJ2-1	CASSISVNEQFF	TGTGCCAGTAGTATAAGTGTGAATGAGCAGTTCTTC
TRBV7-9	-	TRBD1	TRBJ2-1	CASSHDRDGYNEQFF	TGTGCCAGCAGCCATGACAGGGATGGGTACAATGAGCAGTTCTTC
TRBV27	-	TRBD1	TRBJ2-3	CASSKPSGQGASDTQYF	TGTGCCAGCAGCAAACCCTCGGGGCAGGGGGCCTCAGATACGCAGTATTTT
TRBV27	-	-	TRBJ2-7	CASSLRGWDYEQYF	TGTGCCAGCAGTTTACGGGGTTGGGACTACGAGCAGTACTTC
TRBV6-1	-	TRBD1	TRBJ2-5	CASSAGTGSAETQYF	TGTGCCAGCAGTGCCGGGACAGGGTCGGCGGAGACCCAGTACTTC
TRBV27	-	TRBD2	TRBJ2-7	CASSLTSGSPYEQYF	TGTGCCAGCAGCCTGACTAGCGGGAGTCCCTACGAGCAGTACTTC
TRBV4-2	once	-	TRBJ2-6	CASSQESSSGANVLTF	TGTGCCAGCAGCCAAGAATCGAGCTCTGGGGCCAACGTCCTGACTTTC
TRBV7-2	-	TRBD2	TRBJ2-7	CASSLRLAGGPTVEQYF	TGTGCCAGCAGCTTACGACTAGCGGGGGGGCCGACGGTCGAGCAGTACTTC
TRBV5-4	-	-	TRBJ2-7	CASSFGGDRLYEQYF	TGTGCCAGCAGCTTTGGGGGGGACAGGCTATACGAGCAGTACTTC
TRBV10-3	-	-	TRBJ1-1	CAITGVMNTEAFF	TGTGCCATCACTGGGGTTATGAACACTGAAGCTTTCTTT
TRBV9	-	-	TRBJ2-7	CASSVSAGYEQYF	TGTGCCAGCAGCGTCTCGGCGGGATACGAGCAGTACTTC
TRBV6-5	-	-	TRBJ2-6	CASSYQGPSGANVLTF	TGTGCCAGCAGTTACCAGGGGCCCTCTGGGGCCAACGTCCTGACTTTC
TRBV27	few	TRBD2	TRBJ2-1	CASIVTSGAYNEQFF	TGTGCCAGCATTGTGACTAGCGGGGCCTACAATGAGCAGTTCTTC
TRBV7-9	-	-	TRBJ1-6	CASSPLGETLHF	TGTGCCAGCAGCCCGTTGGGGGAGACCCTCCACTTT
TRBV11-2	few	-	TRBJ2-7	CASSPQLGEQYF	TGTGCCAGCAGCCCCCAACTAGGTGAGCAGTACTTC
TRBV14	-	TRBD2	TRBJ2-3	CASSHTLYGTSGDTQYF	TGTGCCAGCAGCCACACCCTGTACGGGACTAGCGGAGATACGCAGTATTTT
TRBV28	-	TRBD2	TRBJ2-7	CASSNLAGTSYEQYF	TGTGCCAGCAGTAATCTAGCGGGTACGTCCTACGAGCAGTACTTC
TRBV5-4	-	TRBD1	TRBJ2-7	CASSLAPGQGYEQYF	TGTGCCAGCAGCTTAGCCCCGGGACAGGGATACGAGCAGTACTTC
TRBV6-5	-	TRBD1	TRBJ1-1	CASSRGQSNTEAFF	TGTGCCAGCAGTAGGGGACAGTCGAACACTGAAGCTTTCTTT
TRBV7-8	-	-	TRBJ2-5	CASSLWPGLETQYF	TGTGCCAGCAGCTTATGGCCGGGGTTAGAGACCCAGTACTTC
TRBV7-6	-	-	TRBJ2-7	CASSLRGRSYEQYF	TGTGCCAGCAGCTTACGGGGAAGGTCCTACGAGCAGTACTTC
TRBV6-5	-	-	TRBJ2-3	CASSAGSRSSDTQYF	TGTGCCAGCAGTGCGGGCTCGCGGAGCTCAGATACGCAGTATTTT
TRBV5-1	-	-	TRBJ2-1	CASSLNSGQYNEQFF	TGCGCCAGCAGCTTGAATAGCGGCCAATACAATGAGCAGTTCTTC
TRBV27	-	-	TRBJ2-7	CASSEDKGSSYEQYF	TGTGCCAGCAGTGAGGACAAAGGTAGTTCCTACGAGCAGTACTTC
TRBV30	-	-	TRBJ1-1	CAWSVGQGFTEAFF	TGTGCCTGGAGTGTAGGCCAGGGCTTCACTGAAGCTTTCTTT
TRBV6-5	-	-	TRBJ1-1	CASFLEMNTEAFF	TGTGCCAGTTTCCTTGAAATGAACACTGAAGCTTTCTTT
TRBV9	-	-	TRBJ2-3	CASSVMGARVGDTQYF	TGTGCCAGCAGCGTAATGGGGGCTCGAGTCGGAGATACGCAGTATTTT